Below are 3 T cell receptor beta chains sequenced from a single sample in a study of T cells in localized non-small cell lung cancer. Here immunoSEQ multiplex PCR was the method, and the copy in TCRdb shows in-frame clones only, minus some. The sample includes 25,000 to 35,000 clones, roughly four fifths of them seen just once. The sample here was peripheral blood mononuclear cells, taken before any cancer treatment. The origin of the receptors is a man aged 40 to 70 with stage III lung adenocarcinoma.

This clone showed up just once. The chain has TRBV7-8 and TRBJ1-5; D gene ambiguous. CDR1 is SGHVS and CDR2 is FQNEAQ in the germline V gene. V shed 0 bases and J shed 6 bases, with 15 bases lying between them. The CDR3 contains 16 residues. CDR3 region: CASSLALGFRTQPQHF. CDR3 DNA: TGTGCCAGCAGCTTAGCGCTAGGGTTCAGGACTCAGCCCCAGCATTTT.

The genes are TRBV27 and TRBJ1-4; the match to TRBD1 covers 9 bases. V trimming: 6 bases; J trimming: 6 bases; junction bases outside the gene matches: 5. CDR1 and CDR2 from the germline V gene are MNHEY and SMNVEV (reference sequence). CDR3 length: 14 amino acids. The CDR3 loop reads CASSRTGVDEKLFF. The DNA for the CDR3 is TGTGCCAGCAGCAGGACAGGGGTGGATGAAAAACTGTTTTTT.

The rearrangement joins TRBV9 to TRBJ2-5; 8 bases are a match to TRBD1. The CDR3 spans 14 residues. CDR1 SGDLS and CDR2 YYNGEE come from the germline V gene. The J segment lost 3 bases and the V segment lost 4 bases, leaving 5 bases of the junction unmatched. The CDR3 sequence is CASSSGQGKETQYF. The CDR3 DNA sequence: TGTGCCAGCAGCAGCGGACAGGGAAAAGAGACCCAGTACTTC.